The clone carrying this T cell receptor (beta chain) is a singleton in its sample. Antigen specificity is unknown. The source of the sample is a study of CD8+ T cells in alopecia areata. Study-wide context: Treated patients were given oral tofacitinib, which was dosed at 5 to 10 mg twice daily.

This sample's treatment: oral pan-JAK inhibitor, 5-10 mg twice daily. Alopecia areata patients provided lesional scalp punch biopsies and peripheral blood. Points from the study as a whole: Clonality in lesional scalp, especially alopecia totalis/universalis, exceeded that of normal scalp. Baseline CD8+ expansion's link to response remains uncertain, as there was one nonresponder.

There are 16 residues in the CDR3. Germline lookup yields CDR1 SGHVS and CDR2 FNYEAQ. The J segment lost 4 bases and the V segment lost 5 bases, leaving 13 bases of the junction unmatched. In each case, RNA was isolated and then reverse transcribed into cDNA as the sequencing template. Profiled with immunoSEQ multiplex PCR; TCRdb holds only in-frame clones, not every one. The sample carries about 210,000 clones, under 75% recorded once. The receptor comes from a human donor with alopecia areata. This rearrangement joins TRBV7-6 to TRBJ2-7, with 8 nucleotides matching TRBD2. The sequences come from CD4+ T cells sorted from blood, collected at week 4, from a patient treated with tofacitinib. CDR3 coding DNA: TGTGCCAGCAGCCCCACGGCCCCTAGCGGGCGGTACGAGCAGTACTTC. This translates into CASSPTAPSGRYEQYF.